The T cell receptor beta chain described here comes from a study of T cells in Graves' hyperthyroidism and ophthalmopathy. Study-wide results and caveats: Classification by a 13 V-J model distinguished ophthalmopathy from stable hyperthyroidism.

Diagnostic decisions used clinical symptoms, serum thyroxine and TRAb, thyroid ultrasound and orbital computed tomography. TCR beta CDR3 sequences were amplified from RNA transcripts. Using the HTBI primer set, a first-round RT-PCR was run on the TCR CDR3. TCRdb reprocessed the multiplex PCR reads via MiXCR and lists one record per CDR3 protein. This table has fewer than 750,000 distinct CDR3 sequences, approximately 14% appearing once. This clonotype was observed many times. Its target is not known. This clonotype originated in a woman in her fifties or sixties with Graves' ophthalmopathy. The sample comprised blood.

The CDR3 DNA is TGTGCCAGCAGCTCCTATATGGTGACAGGGAAAACTAGCAATCAGCCCCAGCATTTT. This gives the protein CASSSYMVTGKTSNQPQHF. The chain carries TRBV28 and TRBJ1-5, with 7 nucleotides matching TRBD1. This CDR3 has 19 amino acids. The V gene end was trimmed by 6 bases and the J gene end by 0 bases; junction bases not matched to a gene: 17. Germline values: CDR1 MDHEN, CDR2 SYDVKM.